The entry below gives a single T cell receptor beta chain sequence along with its context. Antigen specificity is unknown. This sample stems from a study of shared clonotypes between healthy human individuals. Whole-study results and caveats: Naive CD4 clonotype sharing across several donors was around 5%.

Data came from immunoSEQ multiplex PCR; TCRdb stores just in-frame clones and leaves some out. The data show roughly 590,000 clones, about 95% seen once. Naive CD8 cells were CD45RO-negative, positively selected for CCR7, excluding terminally differentiated effector memory CD45RA+ cells. V lost 3 bases to trimming and J lost 6 bases, with 18 bases between them. In germline, CDR1 is MNHEY, CDR2 SMNVEV (reference sequence). The CDR3 is 16 amino acids. The J gene is TRBJ2-1, the V gene TRBV27; a possible D gene is TRBD2 (6 bases). Sequences were obtained from naive CD8+ T cells sorted from blood. The clonotype was recovered from a woman aged 25 to 45 in good health. The CDR3 DNA sequence: TGTGCCAGCAGTTTCTCAACGGGAGAAAGCTCCAATGAGCAGTTCTTC. Translating gives CASSFSTGESSNEQFF.